The sequence of this TCR beta chain was determined in a study of cytomegalovirus exposure and HLA in healthy donors. This clone was recorded only once. Repertoires were generated with immunoSEQ multiplex PCR, while TCRdb's copy carries only in-frame clones and drops some. The sample includes roughly 50,000 clones, 90% of them seen just once. V lost 5 bases to trimming and J lost 6 bases, with 17 bases between them. Germline V lookup: CDR1 MNHNS, CDR2 SASEGT. The CDR3 length is 14 residues. The chain employs TRBV6-1 and TRBJ2-7, with D possibly TRBD2 on 5 matching bases. What was sequenced was PBMCs. The sequence came from a man between 18 and 35 years old in good health and CMV-seronegative. CDR3 sequence (DNA): TGTGCCAGCAGTACGCTTAATACGGGGATCGAGCAGTACTTC. Protein product: CASSTLNTGIEQYF.